The 30 T cell receptor beta chains below come from one sample, sequenced in a study of tumor T cells in aggressive B-cell lymphoma (dated by TCRdb to about 2017). Library construction relied on the immunoSEQ multiplex PCR assay. This immuneACCESS table, as held by TCRdb, lists in-frame sequences with V and J called but not all clones. Of the missing ones, under half trace to an unresolved V gene in checked studies; the others have no known cause. This sample has some 2,400 clones in its table, and 65% to 85% of those were observed once. In total, the top ten clones hold around 4% of the sample. Sample: tumor tissue. The source is an adult with diffuse large B cell lymphoma.

The chain employs TRBV28 and TRBJ2-7; 10 nucleotides line up with TRBD1. The CDR3 is 14 amino acids. V shed 6 bases, J shed 1 base, and the junction held 3 bases outside the gene matches. Germline CDR1 MDHEN, CDR2 SYDVKM. CDR3 sequence: CASRTGGGSYEQYF. CDR3 in DNA: TGTGCCAGCAGGACAGGGGGCGGATCCTACGAGCAGTACTTC. The full variable domain, rest sourced from reference TRBV28 and TRBJ2-7, is DVKVTQSSRYLVKRTGEKVFLECVQDMDHENMFWYRQDPGLGLRLIYFSYDVKMKEKGDIPEGYSVSREKKERFSLILESASTNQTSMYLCASRTGGGSYEQYFGPGTRLTVT.

The rearrangement links TRBV19 to TRBJ2-7, with 8 bases fitting TRBD1. Germline CDR1 and CDR2: LNHDA and SQIVND (reference sequence). The junction had 7 bases not matched to a gene; V was cut back by 6 bases and J by 6 bases. This CDR3 is 13 amino acids long. In DNA form, the CDR3 reads TGTGCCAGTAGAGACAGGGGAACTGGCGAGCAGTACTTC. Translated, it gives CASRDRGTGEQYF.

The chain combines TRBV7-2 with TRBJ2-5, with TRBD1 matching 8 bases. Germline lookup yields CDR1 SGHTA and CDR2 FQGNSA. This CDR3 has 16 residues. J was trimmed by 2 bases and V by 5 bases; bases with no gene match: 10. The CDR3, as DNA: TGTGCCAGCAGCCCCTGGACAGGGTTCGGGCAAGAGACCCAGTACTTC. It encodes CASSPWTGFGQETQYF.

The CDR3: CASSSSGRARNEQFF. DNA for the CDR3: TGTGCCAGCAGTTCCAGCGGGAGGGCCAGGAATGAGCAGTTCTTC. The chain joins TRBV6-6 to TRBJ2-1; 10 positions match TRBD2. In germline, CDR1 is MNHNY, CDR2 SVGAGI (reference sequence). CDR3 length: 15 amino acids. After removal of 4 bases from V and 7 bases from J, the junction contained 7 bases not matched to a gene.

This clone was seen just once. The chain joins TRBV6-5 to TRBJ2-1; D uncertain. V lost 0 bases and J 0 bases, leaving 6 bases between the germline ends. Germline assignment: CDR1 MNHEY and CDR2 SVGAGI. There are 15 residues in the CDR3. CDR3 sequence reads: CASSYSDISYNEQFF. The CDR3 region has the DNA TGTGCCAGCAGTTACTCTGACATCTCCTACAATGAGCAGTTCTTC.

V gene TRBV30 combines with J gene TRBJ1-1; maybe TRBD1 (6 bases). The germline V and J ends were trimmed by 4 bases and 11 bases, with 14 bases remaining between them. From germline, CDR1 is GTSNPN and CDR2 SVGIG (reference sequence). The CDR3 totals 11 residues. In DNA form, the CDR3 reads TGTGCCTGGAAATTGGGGGCCTGGGCTTTCTTT. It translates to CAWKLGAWAFF. Full variable domain (outside the CDR3, taken from reference TRBV30 and TRBJ1-1): SQTIHQWPATLVQPVGSPLSLECTVEGTSNPNLYWYRQAAGRGLQLLFYSVGIGQISSEVPQNLSASRPQDRQFILSSKKLLLSDSGFYLCAWKLGAWAFFGQGTRLTVV.

The chain combines TRBV4-1 with TRBJ2-7; 11 nucleotides align to TRBD1. The J segment lost 4 bases and the V segment lost 5 bases, leaving 4 bases of the junction unmatched. CDR3 length: 14 amino acids. Germline loops: CDR1 MGHRA, CDR2 YSYEKL. CDR3 amino acids: CASSLGQGEYEQYF. For the CDR3, the DNA is TGCGCCAGCAGCTTGGGACAGGGGGAATACGAGCAGTACTTC.

Only one count was recorded for this clone. The J gene is TRBJ2-7, the V gene TRBV28, with TRBD1 identical over 7 bases. This CDR3 contains 15 residues. Trimming removed 5 bases from V and 3 bases from J; junction bases left unmatched: 10. Germline CDR1 is MDHEN and CDR2 is SYDVKM. This CDR3 is CASSETGSRDYEQYF. As DNA, the CDR3 is TGTGCCAGCAGTGAGACAGGGTCAAGGGACTACGAGCAGTACTTC.

This rearrangement joins TRBV5-1 to TRBJ2-3; 14 nucleotides align to TRBD2. V trimming: 4 bases; J trimming: 5 bases; junction bases outside the gene matches: 6. CDR3 size: 16 residues. CDR1 is SGHRS and CDR2 is YFSETQ in the germline V gene. The CDR3 here is CASSIGTSGSIDTQYF. CDR3 DNA: TGCGCCAGCAGCATCGGGACTAGCGGGAGTATAGATACGCAGTATTTT.

This chain links TRBV7-2 with TRBJ1-1; D is unclear. CDR3 length equals 13 residues. Per germline, CDR1 SGHTA and CDR2 FQGNSA. V lost 2 bases and J lost 1, with 5 bases in between. This chain's CDR3 is CASSLTGNTEAFF. DNA of the CDR3: TGTGCCAGCAGCTTAACGGGGAACACTGAAGCTTTCTTT.

This clone has more than one count but fewer than ten. The chain carries TRBV5-6 and TRBJ1-4; 11 positions match TRBD1. Germline CDR1 SGHDT, CDR2 YYEEEE. V was clipped by 4 bases and J by 5 bases; unmatched bases: 7. This CDR3 has 16 residues. DNA of the CDR3: TGTGCCAGCAGCACCGGGACAGGGGGTCCAAATGAAAAACTGTTTTTT. Its translation: CASSTGTGGPNEKLFF.

The J gene is TRBJ1-5, the V gene TRBV19; 8 bases align to TRBD1. The CDR3 is made up of 15 amino acids. Trimming at V came to 5 bases and at J to 4 bases, leaving 7 bases not matched to a gene. Per the germline V gene, CDR1 is LNHDA and CDR2 is SQIVND (reference sequence). The CDR3 sequence is CASSSGTGANQPQHF. The CDR3 DNA is TGTGCCAGTAGTTCCGGGACAGGCGCTAATCAGCCCCAGCATTTT.

The table lists this clone with a count of one. The V and J genes are TRBV2 and TRBJ2-4; 10 bases are a match to TRBD1. Germline V lookup: CDR1 SNHLY, CDR2 FYNNEI. V was pared by 5 bases and J by 8 bases, with 12 bases of the junction left unmatched. The CDR3 extends over 16 amino acids. The chain's CDR3 is CASSRDRGVGLDIQYF. CDR3 coding DNA: TGTGCCAGCAGTCGGGACAGGGGAGTCGGTTTGGACATTCAGTACTTC.

This rearrangement joins TRBV2 to TRBJ2-6; D gene unclear. Looked up from germline, CDR1 is SNHLY and CDR2 is FYNNEI. Trimming pared 6 bases from V and 0 bases from J, leaving 9 bases between. The length of the CDR3 is 15 residues. The DNA of the CDR3 is TGTGCCAGCAGCCGCGTATCCTCTGGGGCCAACGTCCTGACTTTC. Translation gives CASSRVSSGANVLTF.

This sequence joins TRBV19 and TRBJ1-1, with 8 bases that match TRBD1. The germline gives CDR1 LNHDA, CDR2 SQIVND (reference sequence). CDR3 length: 16 residues. V was pared by 2 bases and J by 3 bases, with 8 bases of the junction left unmatched. In nucleotides, the CDR3 is TGTGCCAGTAGTATATGGGCAGGGGGCATGGACACTGAAGCTTTCTTT. Its protein is CASSIWAGGMDTEAFF.

The rearrangement links TRBV6-1 to TRBJ1-5; the match to TRBD1 covers 9 bases. This CDR3 is 15 amino acids long. The germline CDR1 and CDR2 sequences are MNHNS and SASEGT. V gave up 3 bases and J gave up 7 bases; unmatched junction bases: 7. CDR3 region: CASSEPIQGAQPQHF. The DNA of the CDR3 is TGTGCCAGCAGTGAGCCTATACAGGGGGCGCAGCCCCAGCATTTT.

This clone is a singleton in its sample. This chain uses TRBV2 with TRBJ1-4; D unresolved. This CDR3 region has 14 residues. Germline lookup yields CDR1 SNHLY and CDR2 FYNNEI. Trimming shortened V by 3 bases and J by 7 bases, and 12 bases separated the two germline ends. The CDR3: CASSDWSTGEKLFF. DNA for the CDR3: TGTGCCAGCAGTGATTGGTCCACCGGTGAAAAACTGTTTTTT.

The rearrangement links TRBV11-1 to TRBJ2-3, with TRBD1 as a possible D gene (6 bases). Germline CDR1 reads SGHAT; CDR2 reads FQDESV (reference sequence). The V end was cut by 5 bases, the J end by 0 bases, with 15 bases between. The CDR3 covers 16 residues. The DNA of the CDR3 is TGTGCCAGCAGCCCGCCCGGGACACCTAGCACAGATACGCAGTATTTT. It is translated as CASSPPGTPSTDTQYF.

The V gene is TRBV6-5, the J gene TRBJ1-1; 8 bases are a match to TRBD1. The V and J ends lost 6 bases and 4 bases, in that order; junction bases with no gene match: 7. The CDR3 length is 14 residues. Germline V gives CDR1 MNHEY, CDR2 SVGAGI. The CDR3 DNA reads TGTGCCAGCAGGAGACAGGGGCGGGCCACTGAAGCTTTCTTT. It codes for CASRRQGRATEAFF.

This CDR3 is CASSVTGTSAVYEQFF. The DNA of the CDR3 is TGTGCCAGCAGCGTCACCGGGACTAGCGCGGTCTATGAGCAGTTCTTC. The chain recombines TRBV9 with TRBJ2-1; 10 positions match TRBD2. Trimming cost V 2 bases and J 8 bases; bases outside gene matches: 10. Germline-derived CDR1 and CDR2 are SGDLS and YYNGEE. This CDR3 is built from 16 residues.

J is TRBJ1-2 and V is TRBV6-5; 10 bases are shared with TRBD1. The CDR3 is 13 residues long. V trimming: 4 bases; J trimming: 4 bases; junction bases outside the gene matches: 0. Germline CDR1 is MNHEY and CDR2 is SVGAGI. As DNA, the CDR3 is TGTGCCAGCAGTTGGGACAGGGGCTATGGCTACACCTTC. It encodes CASSWDRGYGYTF.

This clone was seen more than once but under ten times. The rearrangement joins TRBV7-2 to TRBJ1-1; TRBD1 might be the D (5 bases). Trimming took 3 bases from V and 2 from J, leaving 10 bases between them. Germline values: CDR1 SGHTA, CDR2 FQGNSA. The CDR3 is made up of 14 amino acids. In DNA form, the CDR3 reads TGTGCCAGCAGCTTTGCAGGGCGTAACACTGAAGCTTTCTTT. It is translated as CASSFAGRNTEAFF.

The chain combines TRBV18 with TRBJ1-2, with 8 bases lining up with TRBD1. Germline V gene sequence: CDR1 KGHSH, CDR2 LQKENI. Trimming at V came to 3 bases and at J to 8 bases, leaving 8 bases not matched to a gene. This CDR3 is 14 amino acids long. The CDR3 DNA follows: TGTGCCAGCTCACCGACCGCAGGGGGCGTGGGCTACACCTTC. Its protein is CASSPTAGGVGYTF.

Turning to this clone: One end of the junction is discordant with germline, which a read error may explain. V is TRBV7-7 and J is TRBJ2-1; D might be TRBD1 (5 bases). Germline V CDR1 and CDR2: SSHAT, FNYEAQ (reference sequence). The CDR3 has 16 residues. CDR3 DNA: TGTGCTAGCAGCTTAACGTCGACAGCCTCGAACAATGAGCAGTTCTTC. It is translated as CASSLTSTASNNEQFF.

V gene TRBV4-1 combines with J gene TRBJ1-5; no reliable D call. The CDR3 runs 15 residues. Per the germline V gene, CDR1 is MGHRA and CDR2 is YSYEKL. V shed 0 bases and J shed 0 bases, with 6 bases lying between them. The CDR3 loop is CASSQDYSSNQPQHF. CDR3 nucleotide sequence: TGCGCCAGCAGCCAAGATTACAGTAGCAATCAGCCCCAGCATTTT.

This clone was seen a handful of times. V gene TRBV28 combines with J gene TRBJ2-4; D possibly corresponds to TRBD1 (5 bases). Germline V gene data show CDR1 as MDHEN and CDR2 as SYDVKM. The CDR3 has 14 residues. Between the trimmed V and J ends, which lost 1 base and 3 bases, there was a span of 7 bases. For the CDR3, the DNA is TGTGCCAGCAGTTTATCGCAGGGCAAAAACATTCAGTACTTC. This encodes CASSLSQGKNIQYF.

The V and J genes are TRBV29-1 and TRBJ1-5, with D hard to call. Germline lookup yields CDR1 SQVTM and CDR2 ANQGSEA. The V end was cut by 3 bases, the J end by 6 bases, with 12 bases between. The CDR3 is 13 amino acids. The CDR3 protein is CSVDMGVGQPQHF. CDR3 DNA: TGCAGCGTTGATATGGGAGTTGGTCAGCCCCAGCATTTT. The variable domain in full, with the rest retrieved from reference TRBV29-1 and TRBJ1-5, is SAVISQKPSRDICQRGTSLTIQCQVDSQVTMMFWYRQQPGQSLTLIATANQGSEATYESGFVIDKFPISRPNLTFSTLTVSNMSPEDSSIYLCSVDMGVGQPQHFGDGTRLSIL.

The V and J genes are TRBV28 and TRBJ1-5; D possibly corresponds to TRBD1 (6 bases). Germline assignment: CDR1 MDHEN and CDR2 SYDVKM. CDR3 length equals 14 residues. The V and J ends lost 6 bases and 1 base respectively, with 10 bases between them. This CDR3 reads CASRKGGSNQPQHF. The CDR3 coding sequence is TGTGCCAGCAGGAAGGGGGGGAGCAATCAGCCCCAGCATTTT.

The rearrangement joins TRBV7-8 to TRBJ2-1; D might be TRBD2 (6 bases). The V gene lost 5 bases and the J gene lost 12 bases, with 20 bases spanning the gap. The CDR3 is 14 residues long. Germline CDR1 reads SGHVS; CDR2 reads FQNEAQ. CDR3 protein: CASSHLGGAFSQFF. CDR3 in DNA: TGTGCCAGCAGCCACCTGGGGGGTGCTTTTTCGCAGTTCTTC.

This clone was counted only a few times. The chain joins TRBV5-1 to TRBJ1-2, with 7 bases fitting TRBD1. Germline assignment: CDR1 SGHRS and CDR2 YFSETQ. This CDR3 contains 16 residues. With V trimmed by 3 bases and J by 7 bases, 15 bases remained unmatched. This chain's CDR3 is CASSSGQVGQLGGYTF. The CDR3 coding sequence is TGCGCCAGCAGCTCCGGACAGGTCGGGCAGTTGGGTGGCTACACCTTC.